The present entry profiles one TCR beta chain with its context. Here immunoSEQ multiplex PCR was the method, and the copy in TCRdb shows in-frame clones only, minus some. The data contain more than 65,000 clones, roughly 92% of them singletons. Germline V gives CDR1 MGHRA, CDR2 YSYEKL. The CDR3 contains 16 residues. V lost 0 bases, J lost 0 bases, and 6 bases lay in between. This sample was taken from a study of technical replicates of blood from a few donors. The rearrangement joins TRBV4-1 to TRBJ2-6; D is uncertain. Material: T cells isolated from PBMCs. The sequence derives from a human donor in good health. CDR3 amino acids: CASSQDRTSGANVLTF. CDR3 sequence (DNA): TGCGCCAGCAGCCAAGATAGAACCTCTGGGGCCAACGTCCTGACTTTC.